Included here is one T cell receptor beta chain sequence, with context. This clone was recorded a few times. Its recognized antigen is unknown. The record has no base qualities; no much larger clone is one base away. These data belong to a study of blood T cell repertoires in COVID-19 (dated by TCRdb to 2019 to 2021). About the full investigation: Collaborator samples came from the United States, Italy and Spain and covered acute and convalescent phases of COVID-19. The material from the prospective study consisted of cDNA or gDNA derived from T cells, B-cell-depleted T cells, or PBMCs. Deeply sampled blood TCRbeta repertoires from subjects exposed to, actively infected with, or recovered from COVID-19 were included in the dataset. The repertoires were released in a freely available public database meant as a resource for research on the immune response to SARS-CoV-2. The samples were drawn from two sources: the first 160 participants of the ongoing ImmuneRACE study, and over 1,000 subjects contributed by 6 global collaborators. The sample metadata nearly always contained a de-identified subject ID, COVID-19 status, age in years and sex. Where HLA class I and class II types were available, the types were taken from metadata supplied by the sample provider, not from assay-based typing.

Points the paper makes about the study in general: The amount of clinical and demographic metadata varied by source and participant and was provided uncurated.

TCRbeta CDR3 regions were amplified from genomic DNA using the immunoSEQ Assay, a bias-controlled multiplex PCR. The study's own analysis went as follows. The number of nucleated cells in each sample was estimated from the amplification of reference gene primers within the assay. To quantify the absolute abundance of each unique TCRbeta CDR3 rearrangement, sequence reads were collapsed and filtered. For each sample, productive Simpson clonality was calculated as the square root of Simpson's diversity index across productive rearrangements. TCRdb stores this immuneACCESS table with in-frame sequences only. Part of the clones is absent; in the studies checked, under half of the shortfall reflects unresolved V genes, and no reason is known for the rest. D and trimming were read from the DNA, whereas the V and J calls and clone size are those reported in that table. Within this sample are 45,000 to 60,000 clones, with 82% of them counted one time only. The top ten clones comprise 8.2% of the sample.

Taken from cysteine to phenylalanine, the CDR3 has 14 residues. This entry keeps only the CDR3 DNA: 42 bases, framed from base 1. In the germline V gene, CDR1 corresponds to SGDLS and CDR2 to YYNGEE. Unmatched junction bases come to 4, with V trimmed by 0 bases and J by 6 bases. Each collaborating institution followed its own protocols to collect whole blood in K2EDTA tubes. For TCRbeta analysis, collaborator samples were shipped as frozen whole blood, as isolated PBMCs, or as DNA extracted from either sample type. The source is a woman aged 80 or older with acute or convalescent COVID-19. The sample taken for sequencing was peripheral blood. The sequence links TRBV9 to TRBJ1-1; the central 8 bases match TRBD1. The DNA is TGTGCCAGCAGCGTAGAGCTACAGGGGGCTGAAGCTTTCTTT. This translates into CASSVELQGAEAFF. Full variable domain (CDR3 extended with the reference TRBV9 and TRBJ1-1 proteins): DSGVTQTPKHLITATGQRVTLRCSPRSGDLSVYWYQQSLDQGLQFLIQYYNGEERAKGNILERFSAQQFPDLHSELNLSSLELGDSALYFCASSVELQGAEAFFGQGTRLTVV.